One sample yielded the 20 T cell receptor beta chains listed below, sequenced in a study of blood T cell repertoires in COVID-19. The protocol was immunoSEQ multiplex PCR, while the TCRdb copy is restricted to in-frame clones and leaves out a portion. Seen here are about 92,000 clones, about 80% observed once, and the top ten hold 9% to 12%. Material for sequencing was peripheral blood. The receptor source for this set is a woman between 65 and 79 years old with acute or convalescent COVID-19.

This clone was picked up a small number of times. For the CDR3, the DNA is TGTGCCAGCAGCCATTTGCAGGGGGCTCTGGAGACCCAGTACTTC. Translation: CASSHLQGALETQYF. The rearrangement uses TRBV3-1 (or the pseudogene TRBV3-2) and TRBJ2-5; 8 nucleotides line up with TRBD1. This CDR3 has 15 residues. Trimming at V came to 3 bases and at J to 5 bases, leaving 8 bases not matched to a gene. The germline gives CDR1 LGHDT, CDR2 YNNKEL (reference sequence).

J is TRBJ1-1 and V is TRBV7-9; D is unresolved. Germline V lookup: CDR1 SEHNR, CDR2 FQNEAQ (reference sequence). CDR3 size: 15 residues. The germline V and J ends were trimmed by 1 base and 0 bases, with 9 bases remaining between them. Here the CDR3 reads CASSLVGGLNTEAFF. The DNA of the CDR3 is TGTGCCAGCAGCTTAGTGGGAGGTTTGAACACTGAAGCTTTCTTT.

The CDR3 loop reads CASSLEGGQNYGYTF. CDR3 DNA sequence: TGTGCCAGCAGCTTAGAGGGGGGACAGAACTATGGCTACACCTTC. This chain connects TRBV11-2 to TRBJ1-2, with 7 bases that match TRBD1. CDR3 length equals 15 residues. CDR1 and CDR2 (germline): SGHAT, FQNNGV. V lost 0 bases and J lost 2; bases outside the gene matches: 3.

The genes are TRBV19 and TRBJ2-3; 7 nucleotides agree with TRBD2. This CDR3 region has 13 residues. J was trimmed by 1 base and V by 10 bases; bases with no gene match: 5. The V gene's germline CDR1 is LNHDA and CDR2 SQIVND (reference sequence). The CDR3 sequence: CATRAGGTDTQYF. For the CDR3, the DNA is TGTGCCACAAGGGCGGGGGGCACAGATACGCAGTATTTT.

The gene calls are TRBV29-1 and TRBJ2-7; D not certain. The CDR3 runs to 11 residues. V lost 1 base to trimming and J lost 6 bases, with 7 bases between them. Germline loops: CDR1 SQVTM, CDR2 ANQGSEA. CDR3 sequence reads: CSVEGVPEQYF. DNA for the CDR3: TGCAGCGTTGAAGGCGTCCCCGAGCAGTACTTC.

J is TRBJ2-2 and V is TRBV5-1; perhaps TRBD1 as D (6 bases). The length of the CDR3 is 15 residues. The V gene's germline CDR1 is SGHRS and CDR2 YFSETQ. V was cut by 3 bases and J by 4 bases, with 13 bases left in between. CDR3 nucleotides: TGCGCCAGCAGCTGGGACACACCAATCACCGGGGAGCTGTTTTTT. This gives the protein CASSWDTPITGELFF.

The V call is TRBV19, the J call TRBJ1-2; TRBD1 aligns across 9 bases. The CDR3 consists of 17 residues. After removal of 4 bases from V and 1 base from J, the junction contained 10 bases not matched to a gene. CDR1 is LNHDA and CDR2 is SQIVND in the germline V gene (reference sequence). The CDR3 DNA sequence: TGTGCCAGTAGTACAAGGACAGGGGTTGGGATTAACTATGGCTACACCTTC. Translation gives CASSTRTGVGINYGYTF.

This clone qualifies as medium-sized (0.01 to 0.1%). J is TRBJ1-2 and V is TRBV10-3; 7 bases are a match to TRBD1. Germline lookup yields CDR1 ENHRY and CDR2 SYGVKD. The CDR3 length is 13 residues. V gave up 6 bases and J gave up 2 bases; unmatched junction bases: 3. The DNA of the CDR3 is TGTGCCATCAGCGGGACAGTGAACTATGGCTACACCTTC. Translated: CAISGTVNYGYTF.

This clone has a handful of counts. J is TRBJ1-6 and V is TRBV7-3; TRBD1 agrees at 9 bases. Trimming cost V 4 bases and J 4 bases; bases outside gene matches: 2. Germline CDR1 reads SGHTA; CDR2 reads FQGTGA. CDR3 size: 15 residues. The CDR3 DNA is TGTGCCAGCAGCTCGACAGGGGGTTATAATTCACCCCTCCACTTT. Its translation: CASSSTGGYNSPLHF. Looking up the rest from reference TRBV7-3 and TRBJ1-6 gives the full variable domain: GAGVSQTPSNKVTEKGKYVELRCDPISGHTALYWYRQSLGQGPEFLIYFQGTGAADDSGLPNDRFFAVRPEGSVSTLKIQRTERGDSAVYLCASSSTGGYNSPLHFGNGTRLTVT.

The gene calls are TRBV18 and TRBJ2-7; tentatively, D is TRBD2 (5 bases). Trimming cost V 3 bases and J 0 bases, with 12 bases left between them. The CDR3 extends over 15 amino acids. Germline V gives CDR1 KGHSH, CDR2 LQKENI. The CDR3 nucleotides read TGTGCCAGCTCACCGGCCGGACGGGGCTCCTACGAGCAGTACTTC. Amino acids: CASSPAGRGSYEQYF.

The chain recombines TRBV2 with TRBJ2-2; 9 bases are a match to TRBD2. V shed 9 bases and J 4 bases; nucleotides not matched to a gene: 6. The CDR3 loop spans 14 amino acids. Germline values: CDR1 SNHLY, CDR2 FYNNEI. This chain's CDR3 is CASSLAGVTGELFF. The CDR3 nucleotides read TGTGCCAGTTCACTAGCGGGTGTCACCGGGGAGCTGTTTTTT.

The chain couples TRBV5-5 to TRBJ2-7; 14 positions agree with TRBD2. The CDR3 is 19 residues long. With 1 base clipped from V and 0 bases from J, the junction kept 9 bases outside the gene matches. Germline loops: CDR1 SGHKS, CDR2 YYEKEE (reference sequence). The CDR3 is CASSLSGLAGGYISYEQYF. The CDR3 DNA is TGTGCCAGCAGCTTGTCTGGACTAGCGGGGGGATATATCTCCTACGAGCAGTACTTC.

The chain combines TRBV6-1 with TRBJ1-5; D ambiguous. Trimming shortened V by 2 bases and J by 2 bases, and 22 bases separated the two germline ends. Germline CDR1 reads MNHNS; CDR2 reads SASEGT. This CDR3 region has 19 residues. The DNA of the CDR3 is TGTGCCAGCAGTGAATTTGCCTCGGGGTGGGGTTGGGGCAATCAGCCCCAGCATTTT. Translating gives CASSEFASGWGWGNQPQHF.

This clone appeared a single time. This sequence joins TRBV5-1 and TRBJ2-1; 7 bases line up with TRBD1. This CDR3 is 16 amino acids long. After removal of 1 base from V and 3 bases from J, the junction contained 7 bases not matched to a gene. Germline assignment: CDR1 SGHRS and CDR2 YFSETQ. The CDR3 loop reads CASSLRGQRDYNEQFF. CDR3 DNA sequence: TGCGCCAGCAGCTTGAGGGGACAGAGAGACTACAATGAGCAGTTCTTC.

This clone was counted only a few times. CDR3 sequence (DNA): TGTGCCGTACAGGGGAACTATGGCTACACCTTC. This codes for CAVQGNYGYTF. The rearrangement uses TRBV28 and TRBJ1-2; TRBD1 matches at 7 bases. With V trimmed by 11 bases and J by 2 bases, 2 bases remained unmatched. This CDR3 is 11 amino acids long. Germline V gene lookup returns CDR1 MDHEN and CDR2 SYDVKM.

The rearrangement uses TRBV27 and TRBJ2-2; TRBD1 might be the D (6 bases). The V end lost 5 bases, the J end lost 6 bases, and 19 bases lay between the germline ends. Germline assignment: CDR1 MNHEY and CDR2 SMNVEV (reference sequence). The CDR3 is 16 amino acids. CDR3 sequence reads: CASSIAPHRDAGELFF. The CDR3 bases are TGTGCCAGCAGTATAGCGCCCCACAGGGATGCCGGGGAGCTGTTTTTT.

This clone is a singleton in its sample. The V gene is TRBV5-1, the J gene TRBJ1-2, with a weak D call TRBD1 (6 bases). CDR1 is SGHRS and CDR2 is YFSETQ in the germline V gene. The V end was cut by 2 bases, the J end by 2 bases, with 10 bases between. The CDR3 covers 14 residues. CDR3 residues: CASSFLTGNYGYTF. CDR3 bases: TGCGCCAGCAGCTTCCTGACAGGCAACTATGGCTACACCTTC.

This clone showed up just a few times. The chain combines TRBV27 with TRBJ2-1, with TRBD2 matching over 11 bases. The CDR3 length is 15 residues. Trimming took 0 bases from V and 7 from J; bases not matched to a gene: 2. Germline CDR1 and CDR2: MNHEY and SMNVEV (reference sequence). The CDR3, as DNA: TGTGCCAGCAGTTTATCTGCTAGCGGGAGGAATGAGCAGTTCTTC. Its translation is CASSLSASGRNEQFF.

The rearrangement joins TRBV6-5 to TRBJ1-1; possible D gene TRBD1, 6 bases. In germline, CDR1 is MNHEY, CDR2 SVGAGI. Trimming pared 6 bases from V and 5 bases from J, leaving 10 bases between. The CDR3 is 12 amino acids. CDR3 protein: CASRTGLTEAFF. CDR3 in DNA: TGTGCCAGCAGGACAGGTCTAACTGAAGCTTTCTTT.

The rearrangement joins TRBV10-2 to TRBJ1-1; D is undetermined. CDR3 size: 11 residues. CDR1 and CDR2 (germline): WSHSY, SAAADI. V dropped 8 bases and J dropped 6 bases, with 10 bases sitting between them. The CDR3 DNA is TGCGCCAGCTCGGTGGGCGCTGAAGCTTTCTTT. Amino acid sequence: CASSVGAEAFF.